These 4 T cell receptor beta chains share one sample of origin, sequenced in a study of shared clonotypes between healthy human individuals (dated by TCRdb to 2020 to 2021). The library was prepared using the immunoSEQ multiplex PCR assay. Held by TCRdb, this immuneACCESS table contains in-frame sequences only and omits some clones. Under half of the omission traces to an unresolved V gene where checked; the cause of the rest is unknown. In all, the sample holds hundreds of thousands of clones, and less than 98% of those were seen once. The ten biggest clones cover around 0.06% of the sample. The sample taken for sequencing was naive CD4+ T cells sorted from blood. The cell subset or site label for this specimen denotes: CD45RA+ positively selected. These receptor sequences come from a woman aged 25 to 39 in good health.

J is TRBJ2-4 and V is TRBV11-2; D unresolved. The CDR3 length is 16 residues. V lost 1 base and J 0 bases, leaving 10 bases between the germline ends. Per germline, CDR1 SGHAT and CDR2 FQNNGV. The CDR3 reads CASSLVLEIAKNIQYF. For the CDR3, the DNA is TGTGCCAGCAGCTTAGTACTGGAAATAGCCAAAAACATTCAGTACTTC.

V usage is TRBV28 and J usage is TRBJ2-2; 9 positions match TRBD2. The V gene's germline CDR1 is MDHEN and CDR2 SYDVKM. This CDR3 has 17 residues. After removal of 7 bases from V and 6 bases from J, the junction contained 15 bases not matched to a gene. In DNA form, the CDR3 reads TGTGCCAGCAAAGGGGCTGTTGGACTAGCGAAGTCCGGGGAGCTGTTTTTT. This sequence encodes CASKGAVGLAKSGELFF.

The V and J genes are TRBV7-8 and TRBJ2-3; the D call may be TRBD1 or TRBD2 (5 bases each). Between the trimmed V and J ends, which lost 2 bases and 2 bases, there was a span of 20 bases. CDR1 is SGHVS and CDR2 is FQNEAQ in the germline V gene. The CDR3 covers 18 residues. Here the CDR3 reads CASSLSGQRGPVTDTQYF. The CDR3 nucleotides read TGTGCCAGCAGCTTATCAGGGCAGAGAGGGCCCGTCACAGATACGCAGTATTTT.

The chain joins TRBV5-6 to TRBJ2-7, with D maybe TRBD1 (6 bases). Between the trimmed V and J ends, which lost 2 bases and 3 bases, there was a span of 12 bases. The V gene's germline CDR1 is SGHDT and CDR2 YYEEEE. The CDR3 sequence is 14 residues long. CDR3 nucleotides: TGTGCCAGCAGCTTCGGACAGAAGTACTACGAGCAGTACTTC. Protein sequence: CASSFGQKYYEQYF. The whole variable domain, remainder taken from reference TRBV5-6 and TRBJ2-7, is DAGVTQSPTHLIKTRGQQVTLRCSPKSGHDTVSWYQQALGQGPQFIFQYYEEEERQRGNFPDRFSGHQFPNYSSELNVNALLLGDSALYLCASSFGQKYYEQYFGPGTRLTVT.